This T cell receptor (beta chain) came from a study of T cell clonotyping in hematopoietic cell transplantation. In the study overall: Recipients' pretransplant samples followed cytoreduction.

General observations from the study: Pathologically expanded recipient clonotypes increased progressively from day 30 to day 180 as diversity fell. Cells were unsorted, so CD4 and CD8 contributions were not separated.

Indicated time point: recipient sample about 28 days before transplant, after cytoreduction. Recipient blood drawn about 28 days pretransplant and days 30, 100, 180 after. In its sample, this clone was seen once. What it binds is unknown. The V segment lost 1 base and the J segment 6 bases; nucleotides outside the gene matches: 14. Germline V gene lookup returns CDR1 MDHEN and CDR2 SYDVKM. The CDR3 spans 17 residues. The data were produced by immunoSEQ multiplex PCR, yet TCRdb's version contains in-frame clones alone and is incomplete. Found here are some 10,000 clones, over 75% of them singletons; the top ten hold 15%.

The chain couples TRBV28 to TRBJ2-7, with 8 bases fitting TRBD1. This specimen was peripheral blood mononuclear cells, taken before stem cell transplant. The origin of this receptor is a woman in her 50s with chronic myeloid leukemia. Some clones in this sample may be carry-over from other donors' samples. Here the CDR3 DNA reads TGTGCCAGCAGTTTATTCCGGACAGGGTGGCTAGCCGGCGAGCAGTACTTC. Translated: CASSLFRTGWLAGEQYF. The entire variable domain, with the rest obtained from reference TRBV28 and TRBJ2-7, is as follows: DVKVTQSSRYLVKRTGEKVFLECVQDMDHENMFWYRQDPGLGLRLIYFSYDVKMKEKGDIPEGYSVSREKKERFSLILESASTNQTSMYLCASSLFRTGWLAGEQYFGPGTRLTVT.